This TCR beta chain was identified during a study of blood T cells in healthy people across ages. Study-wide findings and caveats: Diversity of TCR beta correlated strongly with naive T cell percentage. With unsorted PBMCs, a conclusive comparison of naive versus antigen-experienced cells was not possible.

In regard to this clonotype: The antigen is unknown.

Primed by a sample-barcoded 5' primer and a J-beta primer mix, a second PCR proceeded for about 7 to 11 cycles. A tag from a template-switch adaptor with 12 random nucleotides marked each cDNA molecule. A single record per CDR3 protein comes from TCRdb applying MiXCR to the 5' RACE reads. The sample has 790,000 or so distinct CDR3 sequences, about 56% seen once. Sequenced sample: blood. This receptor was taken from a man aged 35 to 55 in good health.

CDR3 DNA: TGTGCCAGCAGTACTAAACCGACAGGAGGATCCTACGAGCAGTACTTC. Its translation is CASSTKPTGGSYEQYF. The chain recombines TRBV6-6 with TRBJ2-7, with a tentative D call TRBD1 (6 bases). The germline V and J ends were trimmed by 5 bases and 1 base, with 18 bases remaining between them. The CDR3 is 16 residues long. Germline loops: CDR1 MNHNY, CDR2 SVGAGI (reference sequence).